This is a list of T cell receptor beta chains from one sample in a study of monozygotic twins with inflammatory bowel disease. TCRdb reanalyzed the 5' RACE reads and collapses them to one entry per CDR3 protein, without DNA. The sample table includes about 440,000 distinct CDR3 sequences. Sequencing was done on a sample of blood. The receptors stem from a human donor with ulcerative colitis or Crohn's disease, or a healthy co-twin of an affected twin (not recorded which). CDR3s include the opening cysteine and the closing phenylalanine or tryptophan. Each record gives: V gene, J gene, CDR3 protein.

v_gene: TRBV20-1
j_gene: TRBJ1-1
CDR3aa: CSARRGGANTEAFF

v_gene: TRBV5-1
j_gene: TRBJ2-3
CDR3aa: CASTLKGAYEDTQYF

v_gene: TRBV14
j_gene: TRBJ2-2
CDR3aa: CASSDQPLSIGELFF

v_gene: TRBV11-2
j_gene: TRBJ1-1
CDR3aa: CASSFKSGGPLMNTEAFF

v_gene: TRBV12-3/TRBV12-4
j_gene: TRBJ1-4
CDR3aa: CASSSLPSRGTNEKLFF

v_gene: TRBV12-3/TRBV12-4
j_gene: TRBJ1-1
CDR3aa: CASSLRDRGDTEAFF

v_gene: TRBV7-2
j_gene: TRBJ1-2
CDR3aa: CASSLTEFYGYTF

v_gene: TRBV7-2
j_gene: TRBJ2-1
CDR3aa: CASSLMQGAYNEQFF

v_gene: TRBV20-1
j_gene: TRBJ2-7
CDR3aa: CSAPGRTSGSYEQYF

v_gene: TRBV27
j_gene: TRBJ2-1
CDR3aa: CASRPQLGPYNEQFF

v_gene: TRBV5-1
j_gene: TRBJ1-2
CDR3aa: CASSLAPTWTDSGSPGYTF

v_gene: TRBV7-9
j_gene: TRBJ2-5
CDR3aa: CASRGQANQETQYF

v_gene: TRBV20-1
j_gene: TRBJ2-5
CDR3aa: CSARDEGTGTGTQYF

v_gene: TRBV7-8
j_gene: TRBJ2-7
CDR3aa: CASSSLPATYEQYF

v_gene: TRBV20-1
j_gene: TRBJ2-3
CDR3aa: CSAIPGQGPTQYF

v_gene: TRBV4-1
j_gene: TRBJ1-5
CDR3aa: CASSHVAKSNQPQHF

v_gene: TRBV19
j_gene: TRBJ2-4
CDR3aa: CASSILLAGTDKNIQYF

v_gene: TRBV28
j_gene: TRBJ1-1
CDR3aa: CASSLSGAMAFF

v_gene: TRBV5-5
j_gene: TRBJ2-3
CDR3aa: CASSLASGITDTQYF

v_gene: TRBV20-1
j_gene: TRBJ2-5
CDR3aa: CSARSGGAIETQYF

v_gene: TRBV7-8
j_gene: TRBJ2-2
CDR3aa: CASRIREGTGELFF

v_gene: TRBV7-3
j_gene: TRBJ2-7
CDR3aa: CASSLCATNYEQYF

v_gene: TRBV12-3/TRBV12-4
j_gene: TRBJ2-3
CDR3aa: CASSMLGTNTDTQYF

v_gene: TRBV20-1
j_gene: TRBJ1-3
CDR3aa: CSARDRIGDRNTIYF

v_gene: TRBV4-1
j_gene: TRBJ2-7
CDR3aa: CASSQGDRWEQYF

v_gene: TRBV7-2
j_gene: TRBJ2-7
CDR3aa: CASSLAQGLDSYEQYF

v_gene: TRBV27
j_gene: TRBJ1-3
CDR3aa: CASRKLPSGNTIYF

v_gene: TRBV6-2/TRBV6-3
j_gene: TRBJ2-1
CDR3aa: CASRSSATWNEQFF

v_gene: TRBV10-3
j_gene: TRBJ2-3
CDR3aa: CAISLGGSDTQYF

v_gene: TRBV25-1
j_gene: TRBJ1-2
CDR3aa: CASTRTARKGQPF

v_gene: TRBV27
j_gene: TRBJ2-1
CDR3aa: CASSYTRAGYGSEQFF

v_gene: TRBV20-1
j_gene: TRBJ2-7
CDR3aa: CSASPQGRAYEQYF

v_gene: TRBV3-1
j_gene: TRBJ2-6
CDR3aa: CASSQGWAGANVLTF

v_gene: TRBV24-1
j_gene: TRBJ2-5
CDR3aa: CATEDREETQYF

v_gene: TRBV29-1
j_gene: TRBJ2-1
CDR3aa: CSVGGDRGVLVYSEQFF

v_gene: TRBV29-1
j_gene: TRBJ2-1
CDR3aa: CSVAKSSYNEQFF

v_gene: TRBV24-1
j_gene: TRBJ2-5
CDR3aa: CATSVRGEGQETQYF

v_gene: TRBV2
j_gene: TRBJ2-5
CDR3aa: CASSGDGLAVYQETQYF

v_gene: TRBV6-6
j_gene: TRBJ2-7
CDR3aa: CASGVNSYEQYF

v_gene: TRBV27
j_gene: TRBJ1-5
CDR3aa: CASSVEVNQPQHF

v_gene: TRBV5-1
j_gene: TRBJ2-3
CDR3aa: CASSLGVLAGATDTQYF

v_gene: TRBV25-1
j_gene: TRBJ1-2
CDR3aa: CASTGGKGDGYTF

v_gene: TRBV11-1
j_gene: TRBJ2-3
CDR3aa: CASSWGAPLAGTDTQYF

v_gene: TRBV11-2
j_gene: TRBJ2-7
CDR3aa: CASSLYVTIGTSTHEQYF

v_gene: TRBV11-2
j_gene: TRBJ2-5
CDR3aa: CASSSILPGETQYF

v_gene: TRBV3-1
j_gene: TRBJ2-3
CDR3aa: CASSQTLRAGVTDTQYF

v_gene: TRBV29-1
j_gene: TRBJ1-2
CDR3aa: CSVGDTYGYTF

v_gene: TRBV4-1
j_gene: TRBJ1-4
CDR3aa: CASSRGQGDREKLFF